Listed below are T cell receptor beta chains from one sample, sequenced in a study of PD-L1 blockade in urothelial cancer. Produced via immunoSEQ multiplex PCR; TCRdb's table is partial and in-frame only. The sample records about 110,000 clones, around 82% being singletons. The starting material was PBMCs, obtained around atezolizumab (anti-PD-L1) treatment. These receptors all stem from a man in his forties or fifties with urothelial cancer. Both conserved end residues are trimmed from each CDR3. Fields, in order: clone size, CDR3 length, J gene, V gene, CDR3 protein. The listing skips clone size in some rows; elsewhere it reads once, few, many or a size class.

>-|12|TRBJ2-7|TRBV5-1
ASSNGPSSYEQY
>-|11|TRBJ2-1|TRBV9
ASSVGGEGEQF
>-|12|TRBJ2-7|TRBV6-5
ASRLQGVGYEQY
>-|15|TRBJ1-2|TRBV7-9
ASSLAGGTGRYYGYT
>once|9|TRBJ2-1|TRBV20-1
SARSGGEQF
>-|11|TRBJ2-3|TRBV18
ASSPEGRDTQY
>-|15|TRBJ1-6|TRBV11-2
ASSLRDRVSYNSPLH
>-|11|TRBJ2-6|TRBV7-3
AHRGSGANVLT
>-|13|TRBJ1-1|TRBV27
ASSLPGQGKTEAF
>-|11|TRBJ1-4|TRBV7-2
ASRGGANEKLF
>few|12|TRBJ2-2|TRBV30
AWVAGVSTGELF
>-|11|TRBJ2-1|TRBV6-5
ASSQQGLGPEF
>-|11|TRBJ2-1|TRBV10-3
AISEGLYNEQF
>once|14|TRBJ2-7|TRBV4-1
ASSLPGLAGSYEQY
>-|12|TRBJ1-5|TRBV27
ASSPDGAVQPQH
>-|13|TRBJ2-7|TRBV5-1
ASSFGTSGRGEQY
>-|15|TRBJ2-3|TRBV5-1
ASSFIGWTEKTDTQY
>-|13|TRBJ2-3|TRBV4-1
ASSPGVGLADTQY
>-|14|TRBJ1-2|TRBV28
ASSRARTGGSYGYT
>-|16|TRBJ2-7|TRBV19
ASSFRLAGGPGRNEQY
>-|14|TRBJ2-5|TRBV5-4
ASSPGAGTSGETQY
>once|13|TRBJ2-3|TRBV7-3
ASSATGLLTDTQY
>few|14|TRBJ1-6|TRBV5-1
ASSVDRVSGESPLH